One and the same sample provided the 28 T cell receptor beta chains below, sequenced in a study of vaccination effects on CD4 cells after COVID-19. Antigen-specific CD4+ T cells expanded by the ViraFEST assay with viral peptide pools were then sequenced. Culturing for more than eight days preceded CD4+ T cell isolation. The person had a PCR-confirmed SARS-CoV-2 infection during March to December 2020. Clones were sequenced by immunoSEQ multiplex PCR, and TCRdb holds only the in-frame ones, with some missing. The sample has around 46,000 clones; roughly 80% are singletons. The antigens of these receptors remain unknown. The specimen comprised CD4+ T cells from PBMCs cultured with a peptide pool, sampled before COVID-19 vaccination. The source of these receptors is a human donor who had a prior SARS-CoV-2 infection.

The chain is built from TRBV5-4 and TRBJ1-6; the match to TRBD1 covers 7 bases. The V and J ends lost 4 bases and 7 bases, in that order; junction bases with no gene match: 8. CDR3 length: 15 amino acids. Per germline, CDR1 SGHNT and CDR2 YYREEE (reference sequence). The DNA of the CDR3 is TGTGCCAGCAGCGGATCAAAACAGGGGAATTCACCCCTCCACTTT. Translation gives CASSGSKQGNSPLHF.

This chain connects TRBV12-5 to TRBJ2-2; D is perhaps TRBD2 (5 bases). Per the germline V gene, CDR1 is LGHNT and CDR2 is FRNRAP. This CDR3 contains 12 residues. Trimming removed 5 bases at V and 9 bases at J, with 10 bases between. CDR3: CASGTGGRELFF. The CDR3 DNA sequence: TGTGCTAGTGGTACCGGAGGCAGGGAGCTGTTTTTT.

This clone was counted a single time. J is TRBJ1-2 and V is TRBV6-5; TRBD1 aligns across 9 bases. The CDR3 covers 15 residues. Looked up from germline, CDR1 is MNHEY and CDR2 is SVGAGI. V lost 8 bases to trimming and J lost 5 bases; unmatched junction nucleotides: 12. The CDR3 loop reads CASGFKQGALYGYTF. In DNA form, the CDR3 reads TGTGCCAGCGGATTCAAACAGGGGGCGCTATATGGCTACACCTTC.

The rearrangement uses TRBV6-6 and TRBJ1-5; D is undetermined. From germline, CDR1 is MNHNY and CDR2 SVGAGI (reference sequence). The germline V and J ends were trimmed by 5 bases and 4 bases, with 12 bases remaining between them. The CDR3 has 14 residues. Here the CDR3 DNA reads TGTGCCAGCAGTCCCGGAAAACTAAATCAGCCCCAGCATTTT. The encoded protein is CASSPGKLNQPQHF.

CDR3 sequence (DNA): TGCAGCGTTGAGCCCAACAGGGTTTCCGGCTACACCTTC. Its protein is CSVEPNRVSGYTF. The rearrangement joins TRBV29-1 to TRBJ1-2; weak D call: TRBD1 (6 bases). Trimming took off 3 bases at V and 8 bases at J, with 16 bases between the two ends. This CDR3 comprises 13 residues. CDR1 is SQVTM, CDR2 ANQGSEA, per germline.

The CDR3 protein is CASSPTTSGTGQETQYF. The CDR3 DNA is TGTGCCAGCAGCCCGACTACGTCGGGGACAGGTCAAGAGACCCAGTACTTC. The chain recombines TRBV7-3 with TRBJ2-5; 8 positions agree with TRBD1. The V gene's germline CDR1 is SGHTA and CDR2 FQGTGA. V dropped 5 bases and J dropped 2; count of bases not matched to a gene: 13. The CDR3 extends over 17 amino acids.

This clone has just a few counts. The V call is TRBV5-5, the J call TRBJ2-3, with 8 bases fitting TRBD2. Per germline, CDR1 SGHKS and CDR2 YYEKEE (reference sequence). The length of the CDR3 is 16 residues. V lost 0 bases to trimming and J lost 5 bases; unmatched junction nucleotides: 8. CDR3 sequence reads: CASSLGAGGSVDTQYF. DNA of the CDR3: TGTGCCAGCAGCTTGGGGGCGGGAGGAAGTGTAGATACGCAGTATTTT.

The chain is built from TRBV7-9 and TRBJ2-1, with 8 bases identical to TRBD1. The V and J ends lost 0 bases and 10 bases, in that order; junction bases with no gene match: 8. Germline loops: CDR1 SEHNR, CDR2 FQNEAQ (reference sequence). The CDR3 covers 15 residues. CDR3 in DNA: TGTGCCAGCAGCTTAGCGCGCGGACAGGGTTACGAGCAGTTCTTC. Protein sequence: CASSLARGQGYEQFF.

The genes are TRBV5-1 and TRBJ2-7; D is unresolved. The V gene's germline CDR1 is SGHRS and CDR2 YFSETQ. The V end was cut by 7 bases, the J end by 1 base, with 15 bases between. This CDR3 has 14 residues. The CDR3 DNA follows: TGCGCCAGCCGCGACCCCGTAGGGTCCTACGAGCAGTACTTC. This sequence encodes CASRDPVGSYEQYF. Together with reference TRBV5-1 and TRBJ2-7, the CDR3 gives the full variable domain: KAGVTQTPRYLIKTRGQQVTLSCSPISGHRSVSWYQQTPGQGLQFLFEYFSETQRNKGNFPGRFSGRQFSNSRSEMNVSTLELGDSALYLCASRDPVGSYEQYFGPGTRLTVT.

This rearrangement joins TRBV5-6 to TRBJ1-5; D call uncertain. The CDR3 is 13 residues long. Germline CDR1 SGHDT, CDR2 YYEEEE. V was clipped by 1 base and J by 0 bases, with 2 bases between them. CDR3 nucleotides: TGTGCCAGCAGCTTGTATAGCAATCAGCCCCAGCATTTT. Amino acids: CASSLYSNQPQHF.

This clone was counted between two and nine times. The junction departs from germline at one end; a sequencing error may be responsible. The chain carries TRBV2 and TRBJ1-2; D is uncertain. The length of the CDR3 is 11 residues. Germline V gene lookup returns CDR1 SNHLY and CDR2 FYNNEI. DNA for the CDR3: TGTGCCAGCAGGGAAGGCTATGGCTACACCTTC. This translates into CASREGYGYTF.

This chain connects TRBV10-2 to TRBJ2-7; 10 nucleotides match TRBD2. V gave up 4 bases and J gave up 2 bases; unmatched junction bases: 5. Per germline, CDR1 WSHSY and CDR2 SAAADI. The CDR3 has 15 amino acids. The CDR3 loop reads CASSVLAGITYEQYF. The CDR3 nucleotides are TGCGCCAGCAGTGTACTAGCGGGGATTACCTACGAGCAGTACTTC.

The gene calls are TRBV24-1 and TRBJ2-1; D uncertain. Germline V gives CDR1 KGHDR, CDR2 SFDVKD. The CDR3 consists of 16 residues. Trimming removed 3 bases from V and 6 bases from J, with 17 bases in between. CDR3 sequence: CATSDTRLGYLNEQFF. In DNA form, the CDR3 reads TGTGCCACCAGTGATACCCGTCTCGGCTACCTCAATGAGCAGTTCTTC.

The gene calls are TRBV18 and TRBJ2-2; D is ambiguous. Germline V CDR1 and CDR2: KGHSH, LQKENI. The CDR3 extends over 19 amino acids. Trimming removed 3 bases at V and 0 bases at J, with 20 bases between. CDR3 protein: CASSPDGRSAETNTGELFF. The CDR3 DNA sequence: TGTGCCAGCTCACCGGACGGACGATCAGCAGAAACGAACACCGGGGAGCTGTTTTTT.

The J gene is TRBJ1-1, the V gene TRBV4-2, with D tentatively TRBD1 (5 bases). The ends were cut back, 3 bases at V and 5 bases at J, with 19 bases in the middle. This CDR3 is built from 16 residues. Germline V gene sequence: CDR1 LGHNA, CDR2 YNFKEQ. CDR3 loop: CASSQPWDPDNTEAFF. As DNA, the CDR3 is TGTGCCAGCAGCCAGCCTTGGGACCCGGATAATACTGAAGCTTTCTTT.

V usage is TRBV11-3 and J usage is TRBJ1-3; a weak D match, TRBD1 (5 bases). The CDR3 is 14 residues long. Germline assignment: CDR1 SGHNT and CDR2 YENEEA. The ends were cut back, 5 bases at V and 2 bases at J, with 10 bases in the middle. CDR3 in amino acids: CASSLGGAGNTIYF. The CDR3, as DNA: TGTGCCAGCAGCCTCGGGGGGGCTGGAAACACCATATATTTT.

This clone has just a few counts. The CDR3 spells CASSSPAISGANVLTF. CDR3 coding DNA: TGTGCCAGCAGTTCCCCGGCTATCTCTGGGGCCAACGTCCTGACTTTC. V usage is TRBV6-5 and J usage is TRBJ2-6; D gene ambiguous. Trimming removed 4 bases at V and 0 bases at J, with 10 bases between. CDR1 and CDR2 (germline): MNHEY, SVGAGI. This CDR3 is 16 amino acids long.

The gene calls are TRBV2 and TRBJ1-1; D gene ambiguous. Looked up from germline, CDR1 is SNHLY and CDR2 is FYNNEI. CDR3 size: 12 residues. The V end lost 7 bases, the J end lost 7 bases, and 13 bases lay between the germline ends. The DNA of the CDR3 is TGTGCCAGCAACCCTCTGAGTTTTGAAGCTTTCTTT. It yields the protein CASNPLSFEAFF.

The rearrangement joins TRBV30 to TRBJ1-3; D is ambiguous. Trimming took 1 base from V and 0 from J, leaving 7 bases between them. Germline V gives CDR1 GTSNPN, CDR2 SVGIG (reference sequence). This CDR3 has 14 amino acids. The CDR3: CAWSDSHSGNTIYF. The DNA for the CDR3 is TGTGCCTGGAGTGACAGCCACTCTGGAAACACCATATATTTT.

CDR3 loop: CASSLGSGTDTQYF. The CDR3 DNA follows: TGCGCCAGCAGCTTGGGTAGCGGCACAGATACGCAGTATTTT. The J gene is TRBJ2-3, the V gene TRBV5-1; the D gene is possibly TRBD2 (5 bases). Trimming took off 0 bases at V and 1 base at J, with 6 bases between the two ends. CDR3 size: 14 residues. Germline V CDR1 and CDR2: SGHRS, YFSETQ.

CDR3 sequence reads: CASSSVAGGLNNEQFF. CDR3 bases: TGTGCCAGCAGTTCCGTCGCGGGAGGCCTAAACAATGAGCAGTTCTTC. The chain uses TRBV6-2 or TRBV6-3 and TRBJ2-1, with 8 bases aligning to TRBD2. The V and J ends lost 4 bases and 5 bases, in that order; junction bases with no gene match: 10. CDR1 MNHEY and CDR2 SVGEGT come from the germline V gene. The CDR3 runs to 16 residues.

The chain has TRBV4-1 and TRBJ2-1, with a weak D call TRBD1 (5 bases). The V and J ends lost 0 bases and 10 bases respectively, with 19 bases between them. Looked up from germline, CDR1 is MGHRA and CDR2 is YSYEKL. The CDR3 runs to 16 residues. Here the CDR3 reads CASSQDEGAWPGEQFF. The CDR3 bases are TGCGCCAGCAGCCAAGATGAAGGGGCGTGGCCCGGCGAGCAGTTCTTC.

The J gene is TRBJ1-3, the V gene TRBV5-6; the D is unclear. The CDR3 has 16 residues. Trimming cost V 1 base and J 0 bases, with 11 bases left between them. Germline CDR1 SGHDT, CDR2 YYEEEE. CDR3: CASSLYGQSSGNTIYF. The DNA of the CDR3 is TGTGCCAGCAGCTTGTATGGGCAGAGCTCTGGAAACACCATATATTTT.

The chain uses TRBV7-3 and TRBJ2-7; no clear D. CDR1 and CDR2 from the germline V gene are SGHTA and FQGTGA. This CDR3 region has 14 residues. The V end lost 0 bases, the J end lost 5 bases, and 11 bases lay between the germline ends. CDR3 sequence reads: CASSLTGREDEQYF. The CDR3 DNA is TGTGCCAGCAGCTTAACTGGTAGGGAAGACGAGCAGTACTTC.

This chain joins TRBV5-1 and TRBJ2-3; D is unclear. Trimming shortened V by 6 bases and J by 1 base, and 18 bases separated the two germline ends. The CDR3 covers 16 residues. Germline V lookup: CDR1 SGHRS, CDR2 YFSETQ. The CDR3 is CASTIVIGGGTDTQYF. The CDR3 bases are TGCGCCAGCACCATAGTAATAGGTGGGGGCACAGATACGCAGTATTTT.

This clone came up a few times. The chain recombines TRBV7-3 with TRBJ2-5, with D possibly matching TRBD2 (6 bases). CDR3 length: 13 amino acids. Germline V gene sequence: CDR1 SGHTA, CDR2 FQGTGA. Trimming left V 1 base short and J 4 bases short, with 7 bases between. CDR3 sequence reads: CASSLSGTETQYF. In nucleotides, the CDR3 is TGTGCCAGCAGCTTAAGCGGGACAGAGACCCAGTACTTC.

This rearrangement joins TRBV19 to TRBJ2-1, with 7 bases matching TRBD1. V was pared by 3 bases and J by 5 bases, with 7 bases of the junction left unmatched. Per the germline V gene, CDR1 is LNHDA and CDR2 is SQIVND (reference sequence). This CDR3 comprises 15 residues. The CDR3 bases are TGTGCCAGTAGTATTTGGGGGACAGTCGACAATGAGCAGTTCTTC. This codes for CASSIWGTVDNEQFF.

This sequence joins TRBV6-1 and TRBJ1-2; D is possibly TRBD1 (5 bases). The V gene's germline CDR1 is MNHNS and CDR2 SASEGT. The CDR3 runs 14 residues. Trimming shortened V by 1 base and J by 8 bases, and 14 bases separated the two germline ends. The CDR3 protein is CASSEVRGGRGYTF. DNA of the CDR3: TGTGCCAGCAGTGAAGTAAGGGGAGGACGAGGCTACACCTTC.